This entry is about one T cell receptor (beta chain). Its antigen is unknown. V lost 5 bases and J lost 1, with 11 bases in between. The germline gives CDR1 PRHDT, CDR2 FYEKMQ (reference sequence). The CDR3 totals 14 residues. This record comes from a study of shared clonotypes between healthy human individuals. Study-wide results and limits: Sampling covered nothing but blood. Tissue TCR repertoires likely differ from those found in blood.

Investigators spread the genomic DNA of each subset evenly over several immunoSEQ plates. Clones were read by immunoSEQ multiplex PCR, and TCRdb kept only the in-frame ones, dropping some. The sample contains 2 million to 2.5 million clones, around 95% of which appear only once. The gene calls are TRBV13 and TRBJ2-5, with D maybe TRBD1 (5 bases). What was sequenced was naive CD4+ T cells sorted from blood. The subset here: CD45RA+ positively selected. This receptor was obtained from a man between 18 and 29 years old in good health. The CDR3 DNA is TGTGCCAGCAGCGGACGGACAAGCCAAGAGACCCAGTACTTC. Translated: CASSGRTSQETQYF.